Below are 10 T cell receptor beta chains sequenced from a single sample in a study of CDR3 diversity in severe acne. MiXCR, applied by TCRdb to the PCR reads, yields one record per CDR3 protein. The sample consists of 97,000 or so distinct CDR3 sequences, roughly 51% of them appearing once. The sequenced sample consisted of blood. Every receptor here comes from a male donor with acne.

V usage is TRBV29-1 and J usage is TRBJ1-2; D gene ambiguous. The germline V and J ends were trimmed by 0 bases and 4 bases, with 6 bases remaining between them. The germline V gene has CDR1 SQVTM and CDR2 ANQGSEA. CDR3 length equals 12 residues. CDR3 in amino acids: CSVEDRSYGYTF. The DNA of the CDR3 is TGCAGCGTTGAAGATCGCAGCTATGGCTACACCTTC. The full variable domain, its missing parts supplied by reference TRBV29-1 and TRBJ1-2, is SAVISQKPSRDICQRGTSLTIQCQVDSQVTMMFWYRQQPGQSLTLIATANQGSEATYESGFVIDKFPISRPNLTFSTLTVSNMSPEDSSIYLCSVEDRSYGYTFGSGTRLTVV.

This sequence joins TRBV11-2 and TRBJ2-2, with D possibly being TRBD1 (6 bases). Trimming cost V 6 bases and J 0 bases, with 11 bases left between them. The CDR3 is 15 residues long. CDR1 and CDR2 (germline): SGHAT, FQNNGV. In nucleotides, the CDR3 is TGTGCCAGCAGTTTGGACAGCACGAACACCGGGGAGCTGTTTTTT. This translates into CASSLDSTNTGELFF.

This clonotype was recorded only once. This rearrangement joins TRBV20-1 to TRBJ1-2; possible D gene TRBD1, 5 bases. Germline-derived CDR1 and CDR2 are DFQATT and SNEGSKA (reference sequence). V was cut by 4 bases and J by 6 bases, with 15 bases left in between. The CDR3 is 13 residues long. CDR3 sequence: CSANAGSGHGYTF. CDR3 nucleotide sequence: TGCAGTGCTAACGCAGGGAGCGGCCATGGCTACACCTTC.

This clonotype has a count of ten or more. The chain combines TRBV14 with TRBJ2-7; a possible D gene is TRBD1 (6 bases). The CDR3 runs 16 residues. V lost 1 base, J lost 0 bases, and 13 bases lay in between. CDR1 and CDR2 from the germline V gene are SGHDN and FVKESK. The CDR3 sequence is CASSQGLTGSSYEQYF. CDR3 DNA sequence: TGTGCCAGCAGCCAAGGCCTGACAGGTTCCTCCTACGAGCAGTACTTC. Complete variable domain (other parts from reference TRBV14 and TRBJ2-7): EAGVTQFPSHSVIEKGQTVTLRCDPISGHDNLYWYRRVMGKEIKFLLHFVKESKQDESGMPNNRFLAERTGGTYSTLKVQPAELEDSGVYFCASSQGLTGSSYEQYFGPGTRLTVT.

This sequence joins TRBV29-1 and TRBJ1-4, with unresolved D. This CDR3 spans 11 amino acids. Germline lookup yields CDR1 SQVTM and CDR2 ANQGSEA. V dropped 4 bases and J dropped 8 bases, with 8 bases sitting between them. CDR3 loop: CSVGTAEKLFF. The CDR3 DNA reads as TGCAGCGTTGGGACTGCGGAAAAACTGTTTTTT. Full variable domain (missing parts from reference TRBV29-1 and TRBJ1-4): SAVISQKPSRDICQRGTSLTIQCQVDSQVTMMFWYRQQPGQSLTLIATANQGSEATYESGFVIDKFPISRPNLTFSTLTVSNMSPEDSSIYLCSVGTAEKLFFGSGTQLSVL.

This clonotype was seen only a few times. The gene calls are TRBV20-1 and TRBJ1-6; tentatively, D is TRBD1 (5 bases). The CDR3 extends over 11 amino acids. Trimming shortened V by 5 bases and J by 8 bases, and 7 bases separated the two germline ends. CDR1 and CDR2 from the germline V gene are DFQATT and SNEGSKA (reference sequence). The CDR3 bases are TGCAGTGCTTGGGGGGATTCACCCCTCCACTTT. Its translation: CSAWGDSPLHF.

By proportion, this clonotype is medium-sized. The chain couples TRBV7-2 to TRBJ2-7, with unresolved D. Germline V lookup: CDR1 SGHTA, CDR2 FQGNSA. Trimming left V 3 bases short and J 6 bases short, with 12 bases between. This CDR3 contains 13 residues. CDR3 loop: CASSFPGWGEQYF. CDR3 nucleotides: TGTGCCAGCAGCTTTCCAGGCTGGGGCGAGCAGTACTTC.

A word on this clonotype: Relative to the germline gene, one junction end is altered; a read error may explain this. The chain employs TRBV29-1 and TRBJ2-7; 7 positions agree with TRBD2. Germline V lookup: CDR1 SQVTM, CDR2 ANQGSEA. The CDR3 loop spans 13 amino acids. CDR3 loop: CSVVREPLGEQYF. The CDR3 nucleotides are TGCAGCGTTGTGCGGGAGCCCTTGGGGGAGCAGTACTTT.

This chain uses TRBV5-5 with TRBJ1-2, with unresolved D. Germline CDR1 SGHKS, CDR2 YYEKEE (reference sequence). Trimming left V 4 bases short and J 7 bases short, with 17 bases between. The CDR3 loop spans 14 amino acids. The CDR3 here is CASSPPGLRSGYTF. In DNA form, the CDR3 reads TGTGCCAGCAGCCCCCCAGGCCTCAGGAGTGGCTACACCTTC.

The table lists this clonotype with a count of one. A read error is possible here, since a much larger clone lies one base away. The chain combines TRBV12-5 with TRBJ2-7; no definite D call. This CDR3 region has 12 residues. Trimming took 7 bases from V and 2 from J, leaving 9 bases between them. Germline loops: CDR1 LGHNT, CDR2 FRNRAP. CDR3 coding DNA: TGTGCTAGTGCCACGACCCCCTACGAGCAGTACTTC. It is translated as CASATTPYEQYF.